One TCR beta chain is described in this entry. The target antigen is unknown. Generated by immunoSEQ multiplex PCR, the TCRdb table keeps only in-frame clones and is missing some. The sample holds 99,000 or so clones; about 81% are singletons and the top ten take roughly 0.9%. The entry originates in a study of T cell clones after liver transplantation. This CDR3 spans 15 amino acids. Per the germline V gene, CDR1 is WNHNN and CDR2 is SYGVQD (reference sequence). Trimming took 6 bases from V and 5 from J; bases not matched to a gene: 8. Points from the study as a whole: Migration into the graft, not deletion, may explain lost graft donor-reactive T cells. Low donor cell numbers restricted donor-reactive repertoire measurement in a couple of subjects.

The sequence derives from a human donor who received a liver transplant. The starting material was CD4+ T cells from blood, obtained before liver transplant. The gene calls are TRBV10-1 and TRBJ2-1, with TRBD2 matching over 9 bases. Here the CDR3 DNA reads TGCGCCAGCAGCCTCGGGACTAGCAGAAACAATGAGCAGTTCTTC. The encoded protein is CASSLGTSRNNEQFF.